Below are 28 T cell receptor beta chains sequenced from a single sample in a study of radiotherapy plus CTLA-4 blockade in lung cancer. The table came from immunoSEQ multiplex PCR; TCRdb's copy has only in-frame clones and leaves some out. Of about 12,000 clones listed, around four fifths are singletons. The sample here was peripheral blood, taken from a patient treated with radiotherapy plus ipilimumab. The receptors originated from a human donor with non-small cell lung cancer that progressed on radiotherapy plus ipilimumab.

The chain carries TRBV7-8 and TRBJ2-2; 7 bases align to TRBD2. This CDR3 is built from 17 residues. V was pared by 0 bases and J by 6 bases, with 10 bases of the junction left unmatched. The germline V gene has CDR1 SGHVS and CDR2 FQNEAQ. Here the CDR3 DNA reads TGTGCCAGCAGCTTAGCAGCCCTGACTAGCTACGCCGGGGAGCTGTTTTTT. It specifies CASSLAALTSYAGELFF.

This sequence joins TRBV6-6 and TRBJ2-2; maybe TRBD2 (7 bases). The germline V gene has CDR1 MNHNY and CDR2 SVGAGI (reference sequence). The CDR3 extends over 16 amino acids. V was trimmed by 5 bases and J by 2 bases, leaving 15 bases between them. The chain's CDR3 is CASSPSRGGNTGELFF. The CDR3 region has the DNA TGTGCCAGCAGTCCGTCGCGCGGGGGCAACACCGGGGAGCTGTTTTTT.

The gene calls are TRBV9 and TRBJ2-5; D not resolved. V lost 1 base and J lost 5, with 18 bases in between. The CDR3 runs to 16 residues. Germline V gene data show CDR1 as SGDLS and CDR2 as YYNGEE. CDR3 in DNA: TGTGCCAGCAGCGTAAGTCCTAGAGAGGCGTTGGAGACCCAGTACTTC. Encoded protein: CASSVSPREALETQYF.

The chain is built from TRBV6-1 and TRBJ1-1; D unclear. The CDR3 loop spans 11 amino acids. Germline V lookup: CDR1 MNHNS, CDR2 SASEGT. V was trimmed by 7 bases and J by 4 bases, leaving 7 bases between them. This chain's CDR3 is CASTPSTEAFF. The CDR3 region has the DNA TGTGCCAGCACCCCAAGCACTGAAGCTTTCTTT.

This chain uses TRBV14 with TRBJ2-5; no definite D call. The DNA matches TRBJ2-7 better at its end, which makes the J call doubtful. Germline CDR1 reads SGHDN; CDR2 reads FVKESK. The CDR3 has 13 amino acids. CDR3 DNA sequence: TGTGCCAGCAGCGGTCCTGGGGCCTACGAGCAGTACTTC. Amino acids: CASSGPGAYEQYF.

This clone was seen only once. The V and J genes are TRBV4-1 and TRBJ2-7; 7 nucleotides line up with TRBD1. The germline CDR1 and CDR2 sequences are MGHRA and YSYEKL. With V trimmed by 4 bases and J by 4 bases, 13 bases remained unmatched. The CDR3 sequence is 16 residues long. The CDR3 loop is CASSLGGSGGSYEQYF. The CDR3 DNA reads TGCGCCAGCAGCCTTGGCGGGTCAGGGGGAAGTTACGAGCAGTACTTC.

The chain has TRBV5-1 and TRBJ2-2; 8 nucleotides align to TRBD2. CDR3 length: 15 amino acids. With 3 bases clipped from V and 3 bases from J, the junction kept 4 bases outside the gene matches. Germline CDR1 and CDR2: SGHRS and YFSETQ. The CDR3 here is CASSSPGLDTGELFF. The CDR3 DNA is TGCGCCAGCAGCTCCCCGGGACTAGACACCGGGGAGCTGTTTTTT.

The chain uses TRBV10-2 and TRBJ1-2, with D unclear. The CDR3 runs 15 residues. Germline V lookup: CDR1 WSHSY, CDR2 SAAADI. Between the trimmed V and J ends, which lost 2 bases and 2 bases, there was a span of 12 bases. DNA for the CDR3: TGCGCCAGCAGTGAGCCCGCCCTCGCCAACTATGGCTACACCTTC. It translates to CASSEPALANYGYTF.

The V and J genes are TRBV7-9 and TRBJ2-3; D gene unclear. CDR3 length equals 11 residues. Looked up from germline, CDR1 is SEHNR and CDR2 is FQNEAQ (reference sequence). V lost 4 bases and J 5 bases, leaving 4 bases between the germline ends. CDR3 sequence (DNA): TGTGCCAGCAGCTCCCTAGATACGCAGTATTTT. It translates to CASSSLDTQYF. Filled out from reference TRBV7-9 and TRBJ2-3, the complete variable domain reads DTGVSQNPRHKITKRGQNVTFRCDPISEHNRLYWYRQTLGQGPEFLTYFQNEAQLEKSRLLSDRFSAERPKGSFSTLEIQRTEQGDSAMYLCASSSLDTQYFGPGTRLTVL.

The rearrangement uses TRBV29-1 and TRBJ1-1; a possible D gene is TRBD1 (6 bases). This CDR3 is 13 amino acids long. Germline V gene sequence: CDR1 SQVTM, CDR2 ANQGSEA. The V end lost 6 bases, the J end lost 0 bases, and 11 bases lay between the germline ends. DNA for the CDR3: TGCAGCGTCTCGGGACAAATGAACACTGAAGCTTTCTTT. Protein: CSVSGQMNTEAFF.

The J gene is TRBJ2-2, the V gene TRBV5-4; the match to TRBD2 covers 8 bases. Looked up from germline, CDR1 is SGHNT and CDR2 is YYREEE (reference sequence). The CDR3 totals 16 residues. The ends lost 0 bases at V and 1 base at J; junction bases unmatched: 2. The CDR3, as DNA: TGTGCCAGCAGCTTGGCGGCGGGGGGGAACACCGGGGAGCTGTTTTTT. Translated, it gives CASSLAAGGNTGELFF.

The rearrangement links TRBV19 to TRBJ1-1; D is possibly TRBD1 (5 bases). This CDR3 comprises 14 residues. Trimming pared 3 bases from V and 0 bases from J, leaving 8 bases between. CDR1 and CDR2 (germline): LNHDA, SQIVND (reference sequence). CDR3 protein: CASSIGAVNTEAFF. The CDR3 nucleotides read TGTGCCAGTAGTATCGGGGCGGTGAACACTGAAGCTTTCTTT. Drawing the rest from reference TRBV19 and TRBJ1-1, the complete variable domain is DGGITQSPKYLFRKEGQNVTLSCEQNLNHDAMYWYRQDPGQGLRLIYYSQIVNDFQKGDIAEGYSVSREKKESFPLTVTSAQKNPTAFYLCASSIGAVNTEAFFGQGTRLTVV.

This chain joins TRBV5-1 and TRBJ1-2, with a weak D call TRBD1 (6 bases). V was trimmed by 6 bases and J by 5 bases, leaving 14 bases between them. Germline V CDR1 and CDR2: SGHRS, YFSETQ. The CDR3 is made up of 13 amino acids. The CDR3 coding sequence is TGCGCCAGCACCCTGGACAGTGGTTATGGCTACACCTTC. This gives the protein CASTLDSGYGYTF.

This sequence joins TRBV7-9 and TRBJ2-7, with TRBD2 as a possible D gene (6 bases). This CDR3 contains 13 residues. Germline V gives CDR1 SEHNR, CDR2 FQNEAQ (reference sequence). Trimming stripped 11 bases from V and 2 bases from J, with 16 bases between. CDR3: CAGTGGPPYEQYF. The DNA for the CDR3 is TGTGCCGGTACCGGGGGTCCCCCCTACGAGCAGTACTTC.

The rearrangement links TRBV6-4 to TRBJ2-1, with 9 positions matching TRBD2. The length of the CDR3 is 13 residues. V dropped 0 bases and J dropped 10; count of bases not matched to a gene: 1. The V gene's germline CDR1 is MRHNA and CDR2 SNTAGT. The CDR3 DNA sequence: TGTGCCAGCAGTGACTCAGGGACTAGCGAGCAGTTCTTC. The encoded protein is CASSDSGTSEQFF.

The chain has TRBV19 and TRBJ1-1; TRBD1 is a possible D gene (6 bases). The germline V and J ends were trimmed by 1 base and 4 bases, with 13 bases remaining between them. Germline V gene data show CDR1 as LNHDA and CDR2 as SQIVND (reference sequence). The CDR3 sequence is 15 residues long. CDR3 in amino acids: CASSIVSGTSTEAFF. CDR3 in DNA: TGTGCCAGTAGTATAGTCAGCGGGACAAGCACTGAAGCTTTCTTT. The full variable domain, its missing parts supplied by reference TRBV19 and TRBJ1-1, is DGGITQSPKYLFRKEGQNVTLSCEQNLNHDAMYWYRQDPGQGLRLIYYSQIVNDFQKGDIAEGYSVSREKKESFPLTVTSAQKNPTAFYLCASSIVSGTSTEAFFGQGTRLTVV.

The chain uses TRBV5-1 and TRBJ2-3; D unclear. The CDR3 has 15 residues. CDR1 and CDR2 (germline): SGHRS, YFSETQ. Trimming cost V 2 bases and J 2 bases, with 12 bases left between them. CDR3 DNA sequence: TGCGCCAGCAGCTTAGGGCTAAAAAACACAGATACGCAGTATTTT. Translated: CASSLGLKNTDTQYF. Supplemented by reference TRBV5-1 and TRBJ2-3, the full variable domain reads KAGVTQTPRYLIKTRGQQVTLSCSPISGHRSVSWYQQTPGQGLQFLFEYFSETQRNKGNFPGRFSGRQFSNSRSEMNVSTLELGDSALYLCASSLGLKNTDTQYFGPGTRLTVL.

CDR3 loop: CASNPSGSSGETQYF. CDR3 nucleotide sequence: TGTGCCAGCAATCCCTCAGGGAGTTCAGGAGAGACCCAGTACTTC. The genes are TRBV6-5 and TRBJ2-5, with D perhaps given as TRBD1 or TRBD2 (5 bases each). Germline CDR1 MNHEY, CDR2 SVGAGI. This CDR3 comprises 15 residues. Trimming took off 7 bases at V and 4 bases at J, with 19 bases between the two ends.

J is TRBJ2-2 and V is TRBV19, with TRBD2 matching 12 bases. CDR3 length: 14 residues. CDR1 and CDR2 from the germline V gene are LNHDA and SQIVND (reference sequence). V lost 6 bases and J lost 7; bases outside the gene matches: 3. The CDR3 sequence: CASSQLAGGGELFF. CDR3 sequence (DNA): TGTGCCAGTAGCCAACTAGCGGGGGGCGGGGAGCTGTTTTTT. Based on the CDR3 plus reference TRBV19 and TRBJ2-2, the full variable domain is DGGITQSPKYLFRKEGQNVTLSCEQNLNHDAMYWYRQDPGQGLRLIYYSQIVNDFQKGDIAEGYSVSREKKESFPLTVTSAQKNPTAFYLCASSQLAGGGELFFGEGSRLTVL.

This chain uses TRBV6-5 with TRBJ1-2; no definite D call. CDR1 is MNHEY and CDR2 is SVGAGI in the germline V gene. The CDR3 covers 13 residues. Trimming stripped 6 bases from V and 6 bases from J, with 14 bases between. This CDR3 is CASSRHGEDGYTF. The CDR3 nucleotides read TGTGCCAGCAGCCGACACGGGGAGGATGGCTACACCTTC.

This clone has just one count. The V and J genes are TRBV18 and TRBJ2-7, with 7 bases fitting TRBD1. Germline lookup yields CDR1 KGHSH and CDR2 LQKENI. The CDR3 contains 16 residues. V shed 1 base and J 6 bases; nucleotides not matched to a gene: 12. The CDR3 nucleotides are TGTGCCAGCTCACCACTCCCGGGACAGTCCACCCGCGAGCAGTACTTC. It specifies CASSPLPGQSTREQYF.

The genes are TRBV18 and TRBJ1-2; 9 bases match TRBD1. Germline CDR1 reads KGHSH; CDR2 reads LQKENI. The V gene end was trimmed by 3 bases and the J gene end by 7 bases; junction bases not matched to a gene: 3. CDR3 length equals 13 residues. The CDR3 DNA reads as TGTGCCAGCTCACCCGCGACAGGGGGTGGCTACACCTTC. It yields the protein CASSPATGGGYTF.

The CDR3 loop is CATSRDKGIGETQYF. In nucleotides, the CDR3 is TGTGCCACCAGCAGAGATAAGGGGATTGGGGAGACCCAGTACTTC. V and J are TRBV15 and TRBJ2-5; D might be TRBD1 (5 bases). This CDR3 region has 15 residues. V was cut by 0 bases and J by 5 bases, with 13 bases left in between. Germline V gene sequence: CDR1 LNHNV, CDR2 YYDKDF (reference sequence).

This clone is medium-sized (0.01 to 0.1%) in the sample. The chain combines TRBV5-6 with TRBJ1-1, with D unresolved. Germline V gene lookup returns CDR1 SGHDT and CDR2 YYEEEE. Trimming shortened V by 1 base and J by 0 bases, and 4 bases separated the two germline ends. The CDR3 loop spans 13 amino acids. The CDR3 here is CASSLLLNTEAFF. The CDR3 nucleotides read TGTGCCAGCAGCTTGCTATTGAACACTGAAGCTTTCTTT.

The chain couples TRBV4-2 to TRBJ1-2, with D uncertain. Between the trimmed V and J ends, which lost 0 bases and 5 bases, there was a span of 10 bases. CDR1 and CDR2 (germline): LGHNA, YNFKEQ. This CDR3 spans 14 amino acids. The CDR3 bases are TGTGCCAGCAGCCAAGACGAGGTCTCTTATGGCTACACCTTC. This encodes CASSQDEVSYGYTF.

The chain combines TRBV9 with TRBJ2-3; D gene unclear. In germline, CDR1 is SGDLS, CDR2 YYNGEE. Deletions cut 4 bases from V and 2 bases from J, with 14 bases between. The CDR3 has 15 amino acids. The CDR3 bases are TGTGCCAGCAGCTCTCTAGGGCCTCACACAGATACGCAGTATTTT. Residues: CASSSLGPHTDTQYF.

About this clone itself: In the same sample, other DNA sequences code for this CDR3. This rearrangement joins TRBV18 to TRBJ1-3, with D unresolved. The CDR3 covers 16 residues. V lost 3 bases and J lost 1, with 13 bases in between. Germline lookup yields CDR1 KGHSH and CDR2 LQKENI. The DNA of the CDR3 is TGTGCCAGCTCACCCCGGACGGTCGGTTCTGGAAACACCATATATTTT. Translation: CASSPRTVGSGNTIYF.

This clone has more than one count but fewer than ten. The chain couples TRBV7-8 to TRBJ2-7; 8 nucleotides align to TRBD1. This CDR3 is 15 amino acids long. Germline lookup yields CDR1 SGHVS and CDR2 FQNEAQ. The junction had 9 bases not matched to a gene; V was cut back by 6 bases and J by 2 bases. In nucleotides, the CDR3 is TGTGCCAGCAGTTCCCTTGGACAGGGTCCCTACGAGCAGTACTTC. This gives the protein CASSSLGQGPYEQYF.